This entry is about one TCR beta chain. Its specificity is not known. Some clones are missing from TCRdb's copy, which holds only in-frame ones; the method was immunoSEQ multiplex PCR. The sample gives about 110,000 clones, 89% of which show up once; approximately 1.9% is in the top ten. Germline V lookup: CDR1 MGHDK, CDR2 SYGVNS. This CDR3 region has 15 residues. V was cut by 0 bases and J by 3 bases, with 11 bases left in between. These data originate in a study of cytomegalovirus exposure and HLA in healthy donors. Whole-study findings and limits: The study designated about 180 TCR beta chains cytomegalovirus-associated. A few chains tied to CMV proved CMV antigen-specific in vitro.

A roughly 120-subject validation cohort, separate from the roughly 700-subject first cohort, supplied the donors. The specimen was PBMCs. This sequence was found in a woman aged 18 to 35 in good health and CMV-seronegative. The chain recombines TRBV25-1 with TRBJ1-2; possible D gene TRBD1, 5 bases. CDR3 DNA: TGTGCCAGCAGTGAATATTTCCAGGGCGACTATGGCTACACCTTC. As protein: CASSEYFQGDYGYTF.